This T cell receptor beta chain originates from a study of T cells after yellow fever vaccination. From the 5' RACE reads, TCRdb called clonotypes with MiXCR, one entry per CDR3 protein. The table lists about 350,000 distinct CDR3 sequences, approximately 10% of them singletons. The V gene lost 1 base and the J gene lost 0 bases, with 13 bases spanning the gap. The germline V gene encodes CDR1 SEHNR and CDR2 FQNEAQ (reference sequence). The CDR3 covers 17 residues. General study points: High-abundance clonotypes from the bulk population could contaminate FACS-sorted repertoires. Most primary-vaccination clones reappeared after the booster (about 97% CD4, about 88% CD8).

This clonotype occurred a few times. Its antigen is still unknown. The V and J genes are TRBV7-9 and TRBJ2-4; TRBD2 is a possible D gene (5 bases). The origin of this receptor is a man between 18 and 29 years old who received the YFV17D yellow fever vaccine. The starting material was PBMCs, obtained on the day of the first yellow fever vaccination. CDR3 residues: CASSLVRLALAKNIQYF. The DNA for the CDR3 is TGTGCCAGCAGCTTAGTTAGGCTAGCCCTAGCCAAAAACATTCAGTACTTC. Complete variable domain (other parts from reference TRBV7-9 and TRBJ2-4): DTGVSQNPRHKITKRGQNVTFRCDPISEHNRLYWYRQTLGQGPEFLTYFQNEAQLEKSRLLSDRFSAERPKGSFSTLEIQRTEQGDSAMYLCASSLVRLALAKNIQYFGAGTRLSVL.